The entry that follows covers one TCR beta chain sequence. Its specificity is not known. The junction does not match germline at one end; this may be a read error. There are 14 residues in the CDR3. CDR1 is LGHNA and CDR2 is YNFKEQ in the germline V gene. TCR beta cDNA libraries had unique molecular identifiers. TCRdb re-derived calls from the PCR reads in MiXCR, one entry per CDR3 protein. The sample records 750,000 to 950,000 distinct CDR3 sequences, under 60% being singletons. These data belong to a study of post-analysis software for immune sequencing data. Study results and limitations: TRBV5-6, TRBV5-1 and TRBV20-1 belonged to a set of about 5 TRBV segments that were more frequent in patients than controls.

The sequenced material came from blood. The chain is built from TRBV4-2 and TRBJ2-1; 7 positions agree with TRBD2. This TCR came from a girl aged 5-17 years with multiple sclerosis. The CDR3 nucleotides are TGTGCCAACAGCCTCGGACTAGGCTCTAATGAGCAGTTCTTC. Its protein product is CANSLGLGSNEQFF.